This TCR beta chain is from a study of cytomegalovirus exposure and HLA in healthy donors. A remark on this clone: Its antigen remains unidentified.

J gave up 0 bases and V 1 base, and 2 bases lay outside the gene matches. Germline assignment: CDR1 LNHNV and CDR2 YYDKDF (reference sequence). This CDR3 has 15 residues. Broader study findings: A few CMV-associated chains were confirmed in vitro to be specific for CMV antigens.

PCR involved 60 Vbeta and 13 Jbeta primers. How the authors handled the data: Counted up in a later analysis, unique TCR beta chains came to about 80 million, with around 12 million shared. Here immunoSEQ multiplex PCR was the method, and the copy in TCRdb shows in-frame clones only, minus some. The V and J calls and clone size were taken over from that table, and D and trimming were inferred from the DNA. The sample carries more than 150,000 clones, approximately 80% recorded once. This TCR was sampled from a man younger than 35 in good health and CMV-seronegative. The sequenced sample was PBMCs. The chain is built from TRBV15 and TRBJ2-7; 8 nucleotides align to TRBD2. The CDR3 DNA follows: TGTGCCACCAGCAGAGGCGGGGGGAGCTCCTACGAGCAGTACTTC. It is translated as CATSRGGGSSYEQYF.